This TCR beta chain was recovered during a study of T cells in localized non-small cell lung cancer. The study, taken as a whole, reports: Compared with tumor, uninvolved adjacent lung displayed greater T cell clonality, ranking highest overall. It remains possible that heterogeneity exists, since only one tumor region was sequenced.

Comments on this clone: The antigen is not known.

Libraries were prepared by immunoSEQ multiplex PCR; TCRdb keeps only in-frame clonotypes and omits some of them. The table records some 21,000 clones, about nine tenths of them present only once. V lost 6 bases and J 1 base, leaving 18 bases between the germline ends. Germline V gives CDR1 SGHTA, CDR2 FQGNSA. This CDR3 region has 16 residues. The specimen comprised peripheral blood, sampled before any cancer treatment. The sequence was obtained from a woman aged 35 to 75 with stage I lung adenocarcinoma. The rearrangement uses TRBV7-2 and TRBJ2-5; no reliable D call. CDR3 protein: CASSGPPYSVQETQYF. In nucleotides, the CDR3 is TGTGCCAGCAGTGGGCCTCCCTATTCCGTCCAAGAGACCCAGTACTTC. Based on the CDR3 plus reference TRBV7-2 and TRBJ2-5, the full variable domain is GAGVSQSPSNKVTEKGKDVELRCDPISGHTALYWYRQSLGQGLEFLIYFQGNSAPDKSGLPSDRFSAERTGGSVSTLTIQRTQQEDSAVYLCASSGPPYSVQETQYFGPGTRLLVL.